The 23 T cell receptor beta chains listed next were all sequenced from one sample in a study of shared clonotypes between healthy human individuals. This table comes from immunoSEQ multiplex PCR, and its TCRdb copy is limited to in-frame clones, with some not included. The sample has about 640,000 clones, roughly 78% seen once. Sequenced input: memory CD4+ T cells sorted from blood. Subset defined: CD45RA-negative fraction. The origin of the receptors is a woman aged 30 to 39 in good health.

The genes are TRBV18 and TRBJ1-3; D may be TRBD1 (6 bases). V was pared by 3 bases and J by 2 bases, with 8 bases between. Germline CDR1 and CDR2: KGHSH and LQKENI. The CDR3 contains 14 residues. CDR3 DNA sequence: TGTGCCAGCTCACCGGGGGCAACTGGAAACACCATATATTTT. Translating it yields CASSPGATGNTIYF.

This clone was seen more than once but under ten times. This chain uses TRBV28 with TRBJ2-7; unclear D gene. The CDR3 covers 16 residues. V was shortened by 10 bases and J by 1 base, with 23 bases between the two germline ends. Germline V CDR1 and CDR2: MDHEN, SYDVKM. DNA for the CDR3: TGTGCCACAACCCGCCCGGCGGATGGATCGTCCTACGAGCAGTACTTC. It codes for CATTRPADGSSYEQYF.

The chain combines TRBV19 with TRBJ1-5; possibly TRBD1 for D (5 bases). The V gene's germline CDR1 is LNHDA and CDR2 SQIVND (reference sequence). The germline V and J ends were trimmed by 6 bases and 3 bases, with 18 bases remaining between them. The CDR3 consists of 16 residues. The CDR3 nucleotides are TGTGCCAGTAGGCCCGGCCGGGACGCGGACAATCAGCCCCAGCATTTT. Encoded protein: CASRPGRDADNQPQHF.

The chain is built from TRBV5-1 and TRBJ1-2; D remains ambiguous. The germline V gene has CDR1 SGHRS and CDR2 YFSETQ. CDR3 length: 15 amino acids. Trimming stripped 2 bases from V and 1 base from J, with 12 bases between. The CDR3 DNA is TGCGCCAGCAGCTTCGAACCCCCATATAACTATGGCTACACCTTC. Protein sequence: CASSFEPPYNYGYTF.

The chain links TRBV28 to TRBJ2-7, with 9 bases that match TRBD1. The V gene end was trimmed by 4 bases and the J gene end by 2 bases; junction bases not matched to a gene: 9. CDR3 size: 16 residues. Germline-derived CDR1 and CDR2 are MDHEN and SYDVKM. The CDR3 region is CASSSTGTGNTYEQYF. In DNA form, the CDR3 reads TGTGCCAGCAGTTCCACCGGGACAGGGAATACCTACGAGCAGTACTTC.

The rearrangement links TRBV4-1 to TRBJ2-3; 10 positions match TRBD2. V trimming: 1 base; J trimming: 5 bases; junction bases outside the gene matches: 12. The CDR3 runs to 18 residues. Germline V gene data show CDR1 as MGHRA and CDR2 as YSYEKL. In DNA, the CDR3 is TGCGCCAGCAGCCAAGGGGGACTAGCGACTAATTTAAGAGATACGCAGTATTTT. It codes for CASSQGGLATNLRDTQYF.

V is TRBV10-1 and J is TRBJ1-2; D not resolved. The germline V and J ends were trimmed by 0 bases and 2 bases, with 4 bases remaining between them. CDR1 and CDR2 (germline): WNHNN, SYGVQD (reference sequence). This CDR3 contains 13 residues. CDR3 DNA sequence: TGCGCCAGCAGTGAGTCCCAGAACTATGGCTACACCTTC. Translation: CASSESQNYGYTF.

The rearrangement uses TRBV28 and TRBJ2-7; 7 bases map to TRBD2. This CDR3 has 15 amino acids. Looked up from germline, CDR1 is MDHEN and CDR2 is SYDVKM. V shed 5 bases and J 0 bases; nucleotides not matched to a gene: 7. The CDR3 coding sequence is TGTGCCAGCAGTGGAACTAGCGCCGACTCCTACGAGCAGTACTTC. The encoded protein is CASSGTSADSYEQYF. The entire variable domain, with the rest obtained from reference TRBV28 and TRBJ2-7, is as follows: DVKVTQSSRYLVKRTGEKVFLECVQDMDHENMFWYRQDPGLGLRLIYFSYDVKMKEKGDIPEGYSVSREKKERFSLILESASTNQTSMYLCASSGTSADSYEQYFGPGTRLTVT.

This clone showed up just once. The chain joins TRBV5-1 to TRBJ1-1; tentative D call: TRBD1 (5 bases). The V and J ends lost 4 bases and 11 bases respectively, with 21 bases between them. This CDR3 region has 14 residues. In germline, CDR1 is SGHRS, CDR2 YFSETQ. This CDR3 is CASSPGNTSPGAFF. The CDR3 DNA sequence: TGCGCCAGCAGCCCAGGTAACACCTCCCCAGGGGCTTTCTTT.

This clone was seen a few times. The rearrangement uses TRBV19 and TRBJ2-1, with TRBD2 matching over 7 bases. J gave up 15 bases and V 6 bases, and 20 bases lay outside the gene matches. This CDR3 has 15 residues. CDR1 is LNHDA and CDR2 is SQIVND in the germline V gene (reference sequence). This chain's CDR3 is CASRGRTRLKTRPFF. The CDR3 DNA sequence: TGTGCCAGTAGGGGCCGGACTAGGTTAAAGACGCGGCCGTTCTTC.

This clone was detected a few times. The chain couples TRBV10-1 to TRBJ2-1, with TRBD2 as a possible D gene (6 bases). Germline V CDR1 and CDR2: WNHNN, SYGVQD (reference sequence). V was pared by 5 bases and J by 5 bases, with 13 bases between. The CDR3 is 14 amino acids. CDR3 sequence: CASSPTGVNNEQFF. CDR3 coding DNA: TGCGCCAGCAGTCCAACGGGAGTTAACAATGAGCAGTTCTTC.

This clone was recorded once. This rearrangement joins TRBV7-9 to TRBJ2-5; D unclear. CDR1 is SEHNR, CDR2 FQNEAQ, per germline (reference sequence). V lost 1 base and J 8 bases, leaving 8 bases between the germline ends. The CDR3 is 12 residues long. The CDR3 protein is CASSLEVGTQYF. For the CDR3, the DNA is TGTGCCAGCAGCTTAGAAGTGGGTACCCAGTACTTC.

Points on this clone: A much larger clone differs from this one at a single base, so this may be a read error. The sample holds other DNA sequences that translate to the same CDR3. As DNA, the CDR3 is TGTGCCTGGAGTGTACTGGGGTACGAGCAGTACTTC. Its translation: CAWSVLGYEQYF. V usage is TRBV30 and J usage is TRBJ2-7, with D hard to call. Germline V CDR1 and CDR2: GTSNPN, SVGIG (reference sequence). Between the trimmed V and J ends, which lost 0 bases and 4 bases, there was a span of 7 bases. There are 12 residues in the CDR3.

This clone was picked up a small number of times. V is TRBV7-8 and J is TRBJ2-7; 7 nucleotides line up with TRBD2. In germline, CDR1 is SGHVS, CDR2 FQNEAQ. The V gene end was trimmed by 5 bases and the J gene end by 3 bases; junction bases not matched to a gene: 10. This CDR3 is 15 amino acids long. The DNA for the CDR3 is TGTGCCAGCAGCCTCCACCGGGGGGAGCTCTACGAGCAGTACTTC. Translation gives CASSLHRGELYEQYF.

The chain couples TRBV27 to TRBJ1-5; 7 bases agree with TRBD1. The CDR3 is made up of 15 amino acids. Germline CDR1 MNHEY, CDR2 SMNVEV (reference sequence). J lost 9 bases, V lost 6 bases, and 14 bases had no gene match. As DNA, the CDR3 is TGTGCCAGCAGCCATGGGGCAGGGGGGATAGCGCCCCAGCATTTT. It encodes CASSHGAGGIAPQHF.

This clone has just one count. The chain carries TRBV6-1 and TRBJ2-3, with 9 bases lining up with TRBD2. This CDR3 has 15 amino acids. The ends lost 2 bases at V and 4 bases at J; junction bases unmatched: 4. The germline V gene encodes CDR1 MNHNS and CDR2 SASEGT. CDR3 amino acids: CASSERAGGPDTQYF. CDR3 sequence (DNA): TGTGCCAGCAGTGAAAGGGCGGGAGGGCCAGATACGCAGTATTTT.

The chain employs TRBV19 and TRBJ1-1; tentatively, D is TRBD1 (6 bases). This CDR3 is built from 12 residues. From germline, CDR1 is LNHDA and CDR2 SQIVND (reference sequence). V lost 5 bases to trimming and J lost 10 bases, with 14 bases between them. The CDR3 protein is CASSLTGAGAFF. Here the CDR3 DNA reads TGTGCCAGTAGTTTGACAGGAGCAGGAGCTTTCTTT.

The CDR3 loop is CASRRDRGNNEQFF. In DNA form, the CDR3 reads TGTGCCAGCAGAAGGGACAGGGGGAACAATGAGCAGTTCTTC. The J gene is TRBJ2-1, the V gene TRBV2, with 11 bases matching TRBD1. With V trimmed by 6 bases and J by 5 bases, 3 bases remained unmatched. The germline gives CDR1 SNHLY, CDR2 FYNNEI. The CDR3 extends over 14 amino acids.

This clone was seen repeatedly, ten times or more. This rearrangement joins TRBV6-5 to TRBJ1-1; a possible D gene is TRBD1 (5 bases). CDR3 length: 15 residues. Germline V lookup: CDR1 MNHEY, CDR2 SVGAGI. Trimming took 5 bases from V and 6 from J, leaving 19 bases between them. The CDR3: CASSGDSALGAEAFF. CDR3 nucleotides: TGTGCCAGCAGTGGTGACAGTGCCCTCGGCGCTGAAGCTTTCTTT.

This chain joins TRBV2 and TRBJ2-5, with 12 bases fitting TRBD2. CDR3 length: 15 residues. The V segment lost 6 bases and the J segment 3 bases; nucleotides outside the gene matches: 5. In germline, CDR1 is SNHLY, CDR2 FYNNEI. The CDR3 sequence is CASSRLAGVKETQYF. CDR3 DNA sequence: TGTGCCAGCAGCCGACTAGCGGGAGTAAAAGAGACCCAGTACTTC.

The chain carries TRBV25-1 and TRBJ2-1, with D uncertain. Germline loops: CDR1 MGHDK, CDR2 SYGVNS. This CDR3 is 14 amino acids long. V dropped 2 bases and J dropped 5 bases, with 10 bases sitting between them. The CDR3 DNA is TGTGCCAGCAGTGAAAGTGGGGTGAACAATGAGCAGTTCTTC. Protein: CASSESGVNNEQFF.

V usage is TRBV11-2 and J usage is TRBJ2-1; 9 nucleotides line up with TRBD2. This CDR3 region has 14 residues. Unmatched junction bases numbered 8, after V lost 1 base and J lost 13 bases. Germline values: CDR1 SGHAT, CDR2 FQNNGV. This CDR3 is CASSLVLGGRAQFF. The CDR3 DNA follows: TGTGCCAGCAGCTTAGTATTGGGCGGGAGGGCCCAGTTCTTC.

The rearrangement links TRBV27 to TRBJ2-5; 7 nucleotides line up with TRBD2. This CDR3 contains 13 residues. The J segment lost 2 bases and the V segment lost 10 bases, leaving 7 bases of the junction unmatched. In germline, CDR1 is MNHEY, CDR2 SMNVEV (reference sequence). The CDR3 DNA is TGTGCCACCACGGGGGGAGCGCAAGAGACCCAGTACTTC. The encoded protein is CATTGGAQETQYF.